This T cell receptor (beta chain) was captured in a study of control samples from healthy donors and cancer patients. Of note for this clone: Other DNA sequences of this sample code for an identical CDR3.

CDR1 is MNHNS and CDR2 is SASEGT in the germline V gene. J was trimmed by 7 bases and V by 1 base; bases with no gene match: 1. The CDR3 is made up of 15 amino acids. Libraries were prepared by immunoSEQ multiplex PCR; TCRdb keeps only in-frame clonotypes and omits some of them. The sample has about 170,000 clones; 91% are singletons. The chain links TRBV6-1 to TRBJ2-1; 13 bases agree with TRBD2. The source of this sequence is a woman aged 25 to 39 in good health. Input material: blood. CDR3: CASSEELAGGNEQFF. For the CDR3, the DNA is TGTGCCAGCAGTGAAGAACTAGCGGGAGGGAATGAGCAGTTCTTC.